The clone carrying this T cell receptor beta chain appeared many times. The data were taken from a study of neurological immune-mediated disorders. Trimming took 7 bases from V and 6 from J, leaving 13 bases between them. Germline assignment: CDR1 DFQATT and CDR2 SNEGSKA (reference sequence). CDR3 length: 11 amino acids. TCRdb re-called the 5' RACE reads through MiXCR, storing one row per CDR3 protein. The sample carries tens of thousands of distinct CDR3 sequences, under 4.5% recorded once. The rearrangement uses TRBV20-1 and TRBJ2-7; the D call may be TRBD1 or TRBD2 (6 bases each). The specimen was CD4+ T cells from blood. The source of this sequence is a woman aged 40 to 55 with multiple sclerosis. The CDR3 DNA sequence: TGCAGTGGCGGGGCAGGGGCCGAGCAGTACTTC. This gives the protein CSGGAGAEQYF.